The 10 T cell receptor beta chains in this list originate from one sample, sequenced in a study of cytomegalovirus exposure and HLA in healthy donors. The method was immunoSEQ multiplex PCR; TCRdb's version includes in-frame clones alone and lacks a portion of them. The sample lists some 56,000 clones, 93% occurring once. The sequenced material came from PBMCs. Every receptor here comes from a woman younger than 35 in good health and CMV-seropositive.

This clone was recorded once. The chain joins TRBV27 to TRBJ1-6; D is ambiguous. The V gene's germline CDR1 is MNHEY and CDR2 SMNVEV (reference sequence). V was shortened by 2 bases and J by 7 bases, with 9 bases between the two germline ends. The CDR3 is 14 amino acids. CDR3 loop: CASSLQTGNSPLHF. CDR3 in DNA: TGTGCCAGCAGTTTACAGACCGGGAATTCACCCCTCCACTTT.

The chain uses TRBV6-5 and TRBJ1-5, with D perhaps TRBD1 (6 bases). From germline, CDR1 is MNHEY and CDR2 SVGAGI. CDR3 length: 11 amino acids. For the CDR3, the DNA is TGTGCGGCGGGGGGCTTCCAGCCCCAGCATTTT. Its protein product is CAAGGFQPQHF.

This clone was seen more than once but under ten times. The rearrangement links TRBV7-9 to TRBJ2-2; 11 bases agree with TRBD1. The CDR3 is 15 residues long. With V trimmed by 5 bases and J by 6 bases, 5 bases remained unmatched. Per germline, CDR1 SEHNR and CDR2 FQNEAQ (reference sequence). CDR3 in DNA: TGTGCCAGCAGCATGGACAGGGGGCGCGCCGGGGAGCTGTTTTTT. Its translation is CASSMDRGRAGELFF.

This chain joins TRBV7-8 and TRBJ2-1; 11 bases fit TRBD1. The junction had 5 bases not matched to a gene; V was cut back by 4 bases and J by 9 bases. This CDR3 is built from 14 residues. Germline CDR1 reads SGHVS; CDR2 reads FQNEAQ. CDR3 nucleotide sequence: TGTGCCAGCAGCTGGACAGGGGGCGGAACTGAGCAGTTCTTC. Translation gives CASSWTGGGTEQFF.

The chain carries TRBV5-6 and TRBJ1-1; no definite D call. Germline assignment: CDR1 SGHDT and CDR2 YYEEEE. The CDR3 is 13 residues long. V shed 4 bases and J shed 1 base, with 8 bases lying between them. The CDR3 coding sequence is TGTGCCAGCAGCAATACAGAGAACACTGAAGCTTTCTTT. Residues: CASSNTENTEAFF. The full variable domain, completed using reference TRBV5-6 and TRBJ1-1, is DAGVTQSPTHLIKTRGQQVTLRCSPKSGHDTVSWYQQALGQGPQFIFQYYEEEERQRGNFPDRFSGHQFPNYSSELNVNALLLGDSALYLCASSNTENTEAFFGQGTRLTVV.

DNA for the CDR3: TGTGCCAGCAGCCCTCCGCCCCAGGACAGGGAGGACTCACCCCTCCACTTT. Its protein is CASSPPPQDREDSPLHF. The chain links TRBV7-9 to TRBJ1-6, with 8 bases aligning to TRBD1. This CDR3 region has 17 residues. V was pared by 5 bases and J by 10 bases, with 16 bases of the junction left unmatched. The germline V gene encodes CDR1 SEHNR and CDR2 FQNEAQ (reference sequence). Based on the CDR3 plus reference TRBV7-9 and TRBJ1-6, the full variable domain is DTGVSQNPRHKITKRGQNVTFRCDPISEHNRLYWYRQTLGQGPEFLTYFQNEAQLEKSRLLSDRFSAERPKGSFSTLEIQRTEQGDSAMYLCASSPPPQDREDSPLHFGNGTRLTVT.

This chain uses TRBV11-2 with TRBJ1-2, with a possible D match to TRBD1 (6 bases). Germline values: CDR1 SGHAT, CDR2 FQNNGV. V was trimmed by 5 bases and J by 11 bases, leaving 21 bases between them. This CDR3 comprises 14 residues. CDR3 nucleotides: TGTGCCAGCAGCCCCAGACAGGACTCGCTTGGGTACACCTTC. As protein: CASSPRQDSLGYTF.

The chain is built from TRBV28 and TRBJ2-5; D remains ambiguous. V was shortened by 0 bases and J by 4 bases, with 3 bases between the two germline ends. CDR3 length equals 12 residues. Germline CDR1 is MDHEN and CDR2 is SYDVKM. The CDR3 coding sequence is TGTGCCAGCAGTTTATGGGCAGAGACCCAGTACTTC. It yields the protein CASSLWAETQYF.

DNA of the CDR3: TGCAGCGTTGAAAGGAGGAGGACAGGGGGAGGGAGGGGCTATGGCTACACCTTC. Translation gives CSVERRRTGGGRGYGYTF. V gene TRBV29-1 combines with J gene TRBJ1-2; TRBD1 matches 10 bases. Germline loops: CDR1 SQVTM, CDR2 ANQGSEA. J was trimmed by 4 bases and V by 2 bases; bases with no gene match: 16. There are 18 residues in the CDR3.

The CDR3 loop is CASSSTAFYGYTF. The DNA for the CDR3 is TGTGCCAGCAGTTCGACAGCTTTCTATGGCTACACCTTC. V usage is TRBV27 and J usage is TRBJ1-2; D is possibly TRBD1 (5 bases). Trimming removed 4 bases at V and 4 bases at J, with 10 bases between. Germline V gives CDR1 MNHEY, CDR2 SMNVEV (reference sequence). This CDR3 is 13 amino acids long.